A selection of T cell receptor beta chains follows, all from one sample in a study of blood T cell repertoires in COVID-19. Libraries were prepared by immunoSEQ multiplex PCR; TCRdb keeps only in-frame clonotypes and omits some of them. The sample lists 400,000 to 450,000 clones, around 86% occurring once. What was sequenced was peripheral blood. The receptors here all came from a woman aged 25-40 years with active or convalescent COVID-19. Each CDR3 is given with its conserved first and last residue. A D gene is named only where the DNA matches it firmly. Size is omitted from some rows. Given values are once, few, many or a class for expanded clones.

J: TRBJ2-3
size: NA
D: TRBD1
V: TRBV12-5
DNA: TGTGCTAGTGGTTTGGTACAGGGGTACACAGATACGCAGTATTTT
CDR3: CASGLVQGYTDTQYF

J: TRBJ1-4
size: NA
D: NA
V: TRBV28
DNA: TGTGCCAGCAGATCGGGACTGCCTCTAGGGACTAATGAAAAACTGTTTTTT
CDR3: CASRSGLPLGTNEKLFF

J: TRBJ1-5
size: NA
D: NA
V: TRBV14
DNA: TGTGCCAGCAGCCAATCAGGGAATCAGCCCCAGCATTTT
CDR3: CASSQSGNQPQHF

J: TRBJ1-1
size: once
D: TRBD1
V: TRBV6-5
DNA: TGTGCCAGCAGTTACTCGGACAGGGCGAACACTGAAGCTTTCTTT
CDR3: CASSYSDRANTEAFF

J: TRBJ1-2
size: NA
D: NA
V: TRBV6-5
DNA: TGTGCCAGCAGTCCCGCGGCGGACTATGGCTACACCTTC
CDR3: CASSPAADYGYTF

J: TRBJ1-1
size: NA
D: NA
V: TRBV29-1
DNA: TGCAGCGTTGAAGAGAAAGAGTTTGAAGCTTTCTTT
CDR3: CSVEEKEFEAFF

J: TRBJ2-1
size: NA
D: NA
V: TRBV20-1
DNA: TGCAGTGCTAGTGGCCTAGCGCAGCCCAATGAGCAGTTCTTC
CDR3: CSASGLAQPNEQFF

J: TRBJ2-7
size: NA
D: TRBD2
V: TRBV3-1/TRBV3-2
DNA: TGTGCCAGCAGCCGAGCGGGGGTCCCCGACTACGAGCAGTACTTC
CDR3: CASSRAGVPDYEQYF

J: TRBJ1-4
size: NA
D: TRBD1
V: TRBV30
DNA: TGTGCCTGGAGTTCTGGGACAGGGCTCGAAAAACTGTTTTTT
CDR3: CAWSSGTGLEKLFF

J: TRBJ2-3
size: NA
D: TRBD2
V: TRBV13
DNA: TGTGCCAGCAGCCCCAGGGGACTAGCGGGAGGGGGTGTGTCGTTCGGGGATACGCAGTATTTT
CDR3: CASSPRGLAGGGVSFGDTQYF

J: TRBJ2-2
size: NA
D: NA
V: TRBV3-1/TRBV3-2
DNA: TGTGCCAGCAGCCCCTCGACTAGTTTGGCCGGGGAGCTGTTTTTT
CDR3: CASSPSTSLAGELFF

J: TRBJ2-1
size: NA
D: TRBD1
V: TRBV7-9
DNA: TGTGCCAGCAGCCCAATCGACGGACAGGGTACCCCTCGTTGGAATGAGCAGTTCTTC
CDR3: CASSPIDGQGTPRWNEQFF

J: TRBJ1-4
size: NA
D: TRBD1
V: TRBV5-1
DNA: TGCGCCAGCAGCCCCTCGGGACAGGCGGGTAATGAAAAACTGTTTTTT
CDR3: CASSPSGQAGNEKLFF

J: TRBJ2-2
size: NA
D: NA
V: TRBV15
DNA: TGTGCCACCAGCAGAATTGCCGGGACCGGGGAGCTGTTTTTT
CDR3: CATSRIAGTGELFF

J: TRBJ2-3
size: NA
D: TRBD2
V: TRBV3-1/TRBV3-2
DNA: TGTGCCAGCAGTGGCACGGGGGGGCGGGTAAGCACAGATACGCAGTATTTT
CDR3: CASSGTGGRVSTDTQYF